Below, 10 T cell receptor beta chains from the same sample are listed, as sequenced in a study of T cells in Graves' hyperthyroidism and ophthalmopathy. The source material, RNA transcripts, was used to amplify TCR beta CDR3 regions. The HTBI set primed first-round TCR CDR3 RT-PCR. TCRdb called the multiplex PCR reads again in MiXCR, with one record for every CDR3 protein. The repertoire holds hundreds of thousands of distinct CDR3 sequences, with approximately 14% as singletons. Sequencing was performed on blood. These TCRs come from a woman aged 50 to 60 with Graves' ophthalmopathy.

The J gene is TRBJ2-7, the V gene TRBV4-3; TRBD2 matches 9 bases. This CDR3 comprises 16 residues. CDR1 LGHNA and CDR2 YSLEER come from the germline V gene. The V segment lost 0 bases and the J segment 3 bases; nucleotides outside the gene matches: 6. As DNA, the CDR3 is TGCGCCAGCAGCCAAGACGAGGGACTAGCAGTCTACGAGCAGTACTTC. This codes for CASSQDEGLAVYEQYF.

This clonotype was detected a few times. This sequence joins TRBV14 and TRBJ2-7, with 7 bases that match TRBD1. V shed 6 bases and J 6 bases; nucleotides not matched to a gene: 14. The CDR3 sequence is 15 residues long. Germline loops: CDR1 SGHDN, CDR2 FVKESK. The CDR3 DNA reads TGTGCCAGCAGACCACACAGGGGTTCTCTATGCGAGCAGTACTTC. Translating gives CASRPHRGSLCEQYF.

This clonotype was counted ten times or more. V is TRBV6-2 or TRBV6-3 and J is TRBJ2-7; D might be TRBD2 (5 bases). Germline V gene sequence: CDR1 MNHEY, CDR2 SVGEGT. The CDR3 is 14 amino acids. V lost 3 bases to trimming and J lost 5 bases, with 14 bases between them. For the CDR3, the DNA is TGTGCCAGCAGTTATAGCGAACTGGGCCACGAGCAGTACTTC. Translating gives CASSYSELGHEQYF.

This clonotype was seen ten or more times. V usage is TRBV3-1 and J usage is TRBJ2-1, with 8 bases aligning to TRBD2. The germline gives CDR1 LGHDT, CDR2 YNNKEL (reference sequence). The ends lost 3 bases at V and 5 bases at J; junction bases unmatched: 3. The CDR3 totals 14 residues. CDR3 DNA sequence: TGTGCCAGCAGCCAGCTAGCGGGTGACAATGAGCAGTTCTTC. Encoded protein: CASSQLAGDNEQFF.

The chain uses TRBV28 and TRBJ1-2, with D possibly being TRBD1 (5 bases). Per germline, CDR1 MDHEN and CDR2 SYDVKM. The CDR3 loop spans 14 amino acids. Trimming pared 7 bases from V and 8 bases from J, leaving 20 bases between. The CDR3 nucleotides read TGTGCCAGCAAACATCGACCCGATCAGGGAGGCTACACCTTC. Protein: CASKHRPDQGGYTF.

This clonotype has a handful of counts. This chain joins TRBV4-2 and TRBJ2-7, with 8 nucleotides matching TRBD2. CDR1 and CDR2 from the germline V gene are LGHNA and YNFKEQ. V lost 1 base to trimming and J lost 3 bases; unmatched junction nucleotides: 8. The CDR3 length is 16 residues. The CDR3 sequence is CASSQAPLAARYEQYF. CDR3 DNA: TGTGCCAGCAGCCAAGCGCCACTAGCGGCCCGCTACGAGCAGTACTTC.

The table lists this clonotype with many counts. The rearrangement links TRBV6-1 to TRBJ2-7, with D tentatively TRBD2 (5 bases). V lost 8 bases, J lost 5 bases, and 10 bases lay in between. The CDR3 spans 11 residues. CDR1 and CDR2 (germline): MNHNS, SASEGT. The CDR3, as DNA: TGTGCCAGCGGGTGGGGAGACGAGCAGTACTTC. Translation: CASGWGDEQYF.

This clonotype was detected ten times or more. The CDR3 spells CASSYFGTSSGETQYF. The DNA for the CDR3 is TGTGCCAGCAGTTACTTTGGGACCAGCAGTGGAGAGACCCAGTACTTC. J is TRBJ2-5 and V is TRBV6-5; D is tentatively TRBD1 or TRBD2 (5 bases each). The CDR3 is made up of 16 amino acids. V was shortened by 1 base and J by 4 bases, with 16 bases between the two germline ends. Germline assignment: CDR1 MNHEY and CDR2 SVGAGI.

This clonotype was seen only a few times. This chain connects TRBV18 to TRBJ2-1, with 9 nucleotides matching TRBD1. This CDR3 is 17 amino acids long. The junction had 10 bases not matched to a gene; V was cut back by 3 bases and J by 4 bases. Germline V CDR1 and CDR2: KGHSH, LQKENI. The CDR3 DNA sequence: TGTGCCAGCTCACCCGCCTGGACAGGGGAGGCATACAATGAGCAGTTCTTC. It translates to CASSPAWTGEAYNEQFF.

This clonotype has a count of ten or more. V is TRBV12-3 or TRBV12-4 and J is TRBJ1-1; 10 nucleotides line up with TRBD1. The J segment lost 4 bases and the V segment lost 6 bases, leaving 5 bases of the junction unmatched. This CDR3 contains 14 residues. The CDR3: CASSPTGGRTEAFF. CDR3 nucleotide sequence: TGTGCCAGCAGCCCGACAGGGGGCCGCACTGAAGCTTTCTTT.